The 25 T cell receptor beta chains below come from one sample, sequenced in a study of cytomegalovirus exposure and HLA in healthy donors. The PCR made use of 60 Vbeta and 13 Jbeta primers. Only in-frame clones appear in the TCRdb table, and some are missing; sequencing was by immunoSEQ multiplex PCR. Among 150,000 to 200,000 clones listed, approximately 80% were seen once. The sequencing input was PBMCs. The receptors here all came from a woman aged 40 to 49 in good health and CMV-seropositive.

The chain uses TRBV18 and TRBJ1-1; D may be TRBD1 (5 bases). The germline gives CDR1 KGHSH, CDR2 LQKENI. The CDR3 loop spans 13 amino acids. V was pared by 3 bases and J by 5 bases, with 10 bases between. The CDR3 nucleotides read TGTGCCAGCTCACCGGCAGGGAAGACTGAAGCTTTCTTT. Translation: CASSPAGKTEAFF. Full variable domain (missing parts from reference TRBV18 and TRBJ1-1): NAGVMQNPRHLVRRRGQEARLRCSPMKGHSHVYWYRQLPEEGLKFMVYLQKENIIDESGMPKERFSAEFPKEGPSILRIQQVVRGDSAAYFCASSPAGKTEAFFGQGTRLTVV.

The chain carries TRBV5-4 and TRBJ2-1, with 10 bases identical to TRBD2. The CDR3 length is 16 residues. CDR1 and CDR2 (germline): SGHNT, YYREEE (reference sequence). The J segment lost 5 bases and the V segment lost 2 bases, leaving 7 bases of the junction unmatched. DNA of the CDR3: TGTGCCAGCAGCTTCGGTCTAGCGGGGGCGAACAATGAGCAGTTCTTC. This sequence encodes CASSFGLAGANNEQFF.

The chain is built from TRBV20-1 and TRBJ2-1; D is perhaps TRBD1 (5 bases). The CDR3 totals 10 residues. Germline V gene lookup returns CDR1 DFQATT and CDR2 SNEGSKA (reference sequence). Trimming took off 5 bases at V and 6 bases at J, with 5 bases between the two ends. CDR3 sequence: CSAQGNEQFF. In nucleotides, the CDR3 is TGCAGTGCTCAGGGCAATGAGCAGTTCTTC.

The CDR3 nucleotides read TGTGCCAGCAGCTCACGACAGAACACCGGGGAGCTGTTTTTT. It yields the protein CASSSRQNTGELFF. The chain couples TRBV21-1 to TRBJ2-2; the D segment call TRBD1 is taken from the table without a DNA check. TRBV21-1 is a recognized pseudogene. The CDR3 has 14 amino acids.

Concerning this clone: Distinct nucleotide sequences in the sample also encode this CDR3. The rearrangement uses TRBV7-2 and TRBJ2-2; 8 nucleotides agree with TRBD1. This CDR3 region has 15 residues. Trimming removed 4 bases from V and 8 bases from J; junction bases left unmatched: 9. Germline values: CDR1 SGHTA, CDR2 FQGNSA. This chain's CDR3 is CASSSGQGATGELFF. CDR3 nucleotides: TGTGCCAGCAGCTCGGGCCAGGGGGCGACAGGGGAGCTGTTTTTT. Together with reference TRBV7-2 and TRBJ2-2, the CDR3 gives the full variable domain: GAGVSQSPSNKVTEKGKDVELRCDPISGHTALYWYRQSLGQGLEFLIYFQGNSAPDKSGLPSDRFSAERTGGSVSTLTIQRTQQEDSAVYLCASSSGQGATGELFFGEGSRLTVL.

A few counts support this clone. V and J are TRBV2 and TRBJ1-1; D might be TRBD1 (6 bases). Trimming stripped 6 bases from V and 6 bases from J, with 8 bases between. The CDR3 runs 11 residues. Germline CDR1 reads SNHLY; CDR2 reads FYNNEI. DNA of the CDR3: TGTGCCAGCAGCAGGGGCGCTGAAGCTTTCTTT. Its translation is CASSRGAEAFF.

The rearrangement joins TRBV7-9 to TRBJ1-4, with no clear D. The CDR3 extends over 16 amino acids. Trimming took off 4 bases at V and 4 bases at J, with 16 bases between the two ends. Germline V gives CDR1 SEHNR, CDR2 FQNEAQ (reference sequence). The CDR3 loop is CASSSLGGRGNEKLFF. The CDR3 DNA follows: TGTGCCAGCAGCTCCCTCGGTGGCAGAGGTAATGAAAAACTGTTTTTT.

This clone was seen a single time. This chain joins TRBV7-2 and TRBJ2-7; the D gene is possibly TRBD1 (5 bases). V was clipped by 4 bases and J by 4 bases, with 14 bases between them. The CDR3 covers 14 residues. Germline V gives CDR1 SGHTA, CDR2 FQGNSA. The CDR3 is CASSSMVGVYEQYF. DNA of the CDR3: TGTGCCAGCAGCTCAATGGTAGGGGTATACGAGCAGTACTTC.

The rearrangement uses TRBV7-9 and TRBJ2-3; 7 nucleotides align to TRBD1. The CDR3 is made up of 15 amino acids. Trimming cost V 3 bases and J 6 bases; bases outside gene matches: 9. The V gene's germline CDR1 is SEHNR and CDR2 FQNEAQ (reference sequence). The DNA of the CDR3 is TGTGCCAGCAGCTTGGCACAGGGGAATGCGGATACGCAGTATTTT. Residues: CASSLAQGNADTQYF.

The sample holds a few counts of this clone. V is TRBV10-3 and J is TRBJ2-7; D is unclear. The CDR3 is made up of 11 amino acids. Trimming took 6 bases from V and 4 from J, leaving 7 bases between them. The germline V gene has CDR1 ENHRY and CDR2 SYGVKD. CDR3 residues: CAISEQYEQYF. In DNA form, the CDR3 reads TGTGCCATCAGCGAACAGTACGAGCAGTACTTC.

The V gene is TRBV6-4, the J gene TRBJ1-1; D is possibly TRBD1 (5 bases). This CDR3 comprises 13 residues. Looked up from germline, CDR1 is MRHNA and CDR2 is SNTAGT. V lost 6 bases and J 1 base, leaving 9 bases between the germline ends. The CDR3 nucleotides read TGTGCCAGCAGCGTGGACAAGAACACTGAAGCTTTCTTT. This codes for CASSVDKNTEAFF.

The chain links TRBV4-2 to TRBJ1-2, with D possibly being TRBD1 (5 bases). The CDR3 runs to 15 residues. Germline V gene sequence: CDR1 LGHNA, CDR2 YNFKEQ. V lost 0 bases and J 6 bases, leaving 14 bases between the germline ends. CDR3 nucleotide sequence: TGTGCCAGCAGCCAAGATCTGGCAGGGCGTAATGGCTACACCTTC. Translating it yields CASSQDLAGRNGYTF.

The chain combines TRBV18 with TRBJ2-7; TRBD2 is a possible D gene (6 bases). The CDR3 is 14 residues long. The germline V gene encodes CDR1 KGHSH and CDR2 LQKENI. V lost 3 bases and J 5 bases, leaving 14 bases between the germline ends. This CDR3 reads CASSPGGRKNEQYF. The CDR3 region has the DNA TGTGCCAGCTCACCGGGAGGCAGGAAAAACGAGCAGTACTTC.

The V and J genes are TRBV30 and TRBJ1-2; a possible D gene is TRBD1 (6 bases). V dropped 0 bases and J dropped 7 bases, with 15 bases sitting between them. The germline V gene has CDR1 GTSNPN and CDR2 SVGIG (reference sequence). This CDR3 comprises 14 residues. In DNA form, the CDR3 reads TGTGCCTGGAGTGTAAAGGGGGTGGCTAGTGGCTACACCTTC. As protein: CAWSVKGVASGYTF. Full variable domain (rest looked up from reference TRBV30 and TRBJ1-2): SQTIHQWPATLVQPVGSPLSLECTVEGTSNPNLYWYRQAAGRGLQLLFYSVGIGQISSEVPQNLSASRPQDRQFILSSKKLLLSDSGFYLCAWSVKGVASGYTFGSGTRLTVV.

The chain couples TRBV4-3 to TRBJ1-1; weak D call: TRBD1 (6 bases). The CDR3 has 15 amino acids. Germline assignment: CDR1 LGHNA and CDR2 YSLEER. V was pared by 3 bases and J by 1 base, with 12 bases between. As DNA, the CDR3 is TGCGCCAGCAGCCATGATCCGGGACAGAACACTGAAGCTTTCTTT. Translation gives CASSHDPGQNTEAFF.

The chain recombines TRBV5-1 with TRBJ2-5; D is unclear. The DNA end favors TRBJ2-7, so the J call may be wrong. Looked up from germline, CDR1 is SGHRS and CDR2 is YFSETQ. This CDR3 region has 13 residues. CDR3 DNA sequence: TGCGCCAGCAGCTTGCTGTGGGCTTCCGAGCAGTACTTC. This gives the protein CASSLLWASEQYF.

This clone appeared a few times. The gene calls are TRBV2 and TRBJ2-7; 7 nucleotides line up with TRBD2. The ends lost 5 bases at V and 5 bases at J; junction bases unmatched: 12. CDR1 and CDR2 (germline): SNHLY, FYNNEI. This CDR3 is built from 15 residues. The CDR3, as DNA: TGTGCCAGCAGTTCATCGGGGGGACTTTATAACGAGCAGTACTTC. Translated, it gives CASSSSGGLYNEQYF.

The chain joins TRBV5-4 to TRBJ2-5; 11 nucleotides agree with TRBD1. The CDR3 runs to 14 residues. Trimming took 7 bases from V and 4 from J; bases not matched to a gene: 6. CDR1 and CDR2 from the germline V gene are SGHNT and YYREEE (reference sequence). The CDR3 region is CASATDRGRETQYF. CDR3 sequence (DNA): TGTGCCAGCGCTACGGACAGGGGGCGAGAGACCCAGTACTTC.

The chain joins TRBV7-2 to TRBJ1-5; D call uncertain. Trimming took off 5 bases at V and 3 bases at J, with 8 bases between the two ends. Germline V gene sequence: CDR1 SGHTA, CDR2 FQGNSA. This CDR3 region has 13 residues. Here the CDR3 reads CASSTQNNQPQHF. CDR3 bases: TGTGCCAGCAGCACCCAGAACAATCAGCCCCAGCATTTT.

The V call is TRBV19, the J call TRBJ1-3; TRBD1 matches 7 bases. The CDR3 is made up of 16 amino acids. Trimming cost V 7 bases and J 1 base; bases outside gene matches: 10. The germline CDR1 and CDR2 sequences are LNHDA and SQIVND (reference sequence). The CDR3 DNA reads TGTGCCAGTACCCAACAGGGGAGCAGGTCTGGAAACACCATATATTTT. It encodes CASTQQGSRSGNTIYF.

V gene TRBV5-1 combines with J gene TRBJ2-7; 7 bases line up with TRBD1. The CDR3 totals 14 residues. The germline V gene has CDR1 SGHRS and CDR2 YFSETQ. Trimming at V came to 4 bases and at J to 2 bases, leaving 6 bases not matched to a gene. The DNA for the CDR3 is TGCGCCAGCAGCCCGGACAGGTCGCCCTACGAGCAGTACTTC. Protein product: CASSPDRSPYEQYF.

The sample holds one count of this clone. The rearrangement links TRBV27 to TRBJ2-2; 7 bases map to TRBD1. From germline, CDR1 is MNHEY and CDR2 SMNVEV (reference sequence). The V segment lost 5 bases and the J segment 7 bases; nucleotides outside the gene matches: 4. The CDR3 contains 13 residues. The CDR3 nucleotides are TGTGCCAGCAGTAACAGGGGAAGCGGGGAGCTGTTTTTT. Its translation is CASSNRGSGELFF.

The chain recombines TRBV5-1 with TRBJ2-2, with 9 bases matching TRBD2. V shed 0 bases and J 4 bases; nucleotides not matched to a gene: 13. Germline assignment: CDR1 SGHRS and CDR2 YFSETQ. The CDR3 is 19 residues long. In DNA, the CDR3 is TGCGCCAGCAGCTTGGGCGATCTCCGACTAGCGGATTCCACCGGGGAGCTGTTTTTT. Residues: CASSLGDLRLADSTGELFF.

CDR3 residues: CASSLVSGDEQFF. DNA of the CDR3: TGTGCCAGTAGTTTGGTTAGTGGAGATGAGCAGTTCTTC. This chain uses TRBV19 with TRBJ2-1, with D uncertain. This CDR3 is built from 13 residues. Trimming cost V 5 bases and J 8 bases, with 13 bases left between them. Germline V gene data show CDR1 as LNHDA and CDR2 as SQIVND (reference sequence). The full variable domain, with the rest looked up from reference TRBV19 and TRBJ2-1, is DGGITQSPKYLFRKEGQNVTLSCEQNLNHDAMYWYRQDPGQGLRLIYYSQIVNDFQKGDIAEGYSVSREKKESFPLTVTSAQKNPTAFYLCASSLVSGDEQFFGPGTRLTVL.

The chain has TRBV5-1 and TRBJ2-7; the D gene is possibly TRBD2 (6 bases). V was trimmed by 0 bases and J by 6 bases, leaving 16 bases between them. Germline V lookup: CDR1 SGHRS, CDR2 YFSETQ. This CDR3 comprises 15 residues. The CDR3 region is CASSLATGVEGEQYF. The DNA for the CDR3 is TGCGCCAGCAGCTTGGCCACGGGGGTAGAGGGCGAGCAGTACTTC.